This T cell receptor beta chain is drawn from a study of response to subunit inactivated influenza vaccine. After removal of 3 bases from V and 4 bases from J, the junction contained 3 bases not matched to a gene. Germline-derived CDR1 and CDR2 are DFQATT and SNEGSKA (reference sequence). This CDR3 has 14 amino acids. TCRdb reprocessed the RT-PCR reads via MiXCR and lists one record per CDR3 protein. The sample lists 560,000 or so distinct CDR3 sequences; less than 10% were seen once. This clonotype was seen repeatedly, ten times or more. The antigen is undetermined. Study results and caveats: New T cells are recruited in small numbers by each seasonal influenza vaccination, according to the authors' suggestion.

The specimen was PBMCs from blood, collected roughly 24 months after vaccination. This TCR derives from a man aged 45 to 75 who received an inactivated influenza vaccine. The rearrangement uses TRBV20-1 and TRBJ2-1; TRBD2 matches 10 bases. CDR3 nucleotide sequence: TGCAGTGCTAGTCCTAGCGGGAGTTACAATGAGCAGTTCTTC. This encodes CSASPSGSYNEQFF.